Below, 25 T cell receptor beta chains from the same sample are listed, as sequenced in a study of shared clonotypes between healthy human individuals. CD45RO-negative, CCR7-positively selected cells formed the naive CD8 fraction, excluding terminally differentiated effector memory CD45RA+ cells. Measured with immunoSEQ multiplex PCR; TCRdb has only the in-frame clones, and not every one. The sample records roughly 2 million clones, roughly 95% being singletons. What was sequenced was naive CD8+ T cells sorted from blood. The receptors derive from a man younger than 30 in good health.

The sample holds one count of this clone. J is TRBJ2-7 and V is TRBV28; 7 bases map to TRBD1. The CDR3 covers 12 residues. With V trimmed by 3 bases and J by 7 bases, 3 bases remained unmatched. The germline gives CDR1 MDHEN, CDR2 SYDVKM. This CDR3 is CASSFLRGEQYF. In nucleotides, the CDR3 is TGTGCCAGCAGTTTCCTCAGGGGGGAGCAGTACTTC.

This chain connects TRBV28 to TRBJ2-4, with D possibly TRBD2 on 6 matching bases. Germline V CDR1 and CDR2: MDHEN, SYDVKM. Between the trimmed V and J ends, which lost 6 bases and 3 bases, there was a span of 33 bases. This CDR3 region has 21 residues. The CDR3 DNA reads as TGTGCCAGCAGGGGACTCAGTGGAACAGGCGGAGGGGAGCGGGTCAAAAACATTCAGTACTTC. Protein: CASRGLSGTGGGERVKNIQYF. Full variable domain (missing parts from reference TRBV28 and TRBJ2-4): DVKVTQSSRYLVKRTGEKVFLECVQDMDHENMFWYRQDPGLGLRLIYFSYDVKMKEKGDIPEGYSVSREKKERFSLILESASTNQTSMYLCASRGLSGTGGGERVKNIQYFGAGTRLSVL.

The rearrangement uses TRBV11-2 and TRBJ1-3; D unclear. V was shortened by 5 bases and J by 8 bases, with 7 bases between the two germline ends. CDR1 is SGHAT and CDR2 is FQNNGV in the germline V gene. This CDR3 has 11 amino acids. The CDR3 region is CASSLVDTIYF. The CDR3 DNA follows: TGTGCCAGCAGCCTCGTGGACACCATATATTTT.

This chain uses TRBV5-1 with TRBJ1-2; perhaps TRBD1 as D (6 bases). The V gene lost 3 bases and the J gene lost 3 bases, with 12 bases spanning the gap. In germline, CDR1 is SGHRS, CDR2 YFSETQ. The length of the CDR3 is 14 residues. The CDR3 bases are TGCGCCAGCAGCTCCTGGGGGGCGGACTATGGCTACACCTTC. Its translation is CASSSWGADYGYTF.

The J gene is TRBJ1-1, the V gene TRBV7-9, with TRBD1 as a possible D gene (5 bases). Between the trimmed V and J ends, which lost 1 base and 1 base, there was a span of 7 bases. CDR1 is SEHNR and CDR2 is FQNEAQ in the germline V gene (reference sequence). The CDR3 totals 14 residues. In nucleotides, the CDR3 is TGTGCCAGCAGCTTAGTAGGGGCGAACACTGAAGCTTTCTTT. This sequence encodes CASSLVGANTEAFF.

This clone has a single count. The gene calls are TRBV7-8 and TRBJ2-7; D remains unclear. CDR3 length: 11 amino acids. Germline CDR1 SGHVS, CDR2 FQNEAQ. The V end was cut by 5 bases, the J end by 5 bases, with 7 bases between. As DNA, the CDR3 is TGTGCCAGCAGCCCGGGCGACGAGCAGTACTTC. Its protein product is CASSPGDEQYF.

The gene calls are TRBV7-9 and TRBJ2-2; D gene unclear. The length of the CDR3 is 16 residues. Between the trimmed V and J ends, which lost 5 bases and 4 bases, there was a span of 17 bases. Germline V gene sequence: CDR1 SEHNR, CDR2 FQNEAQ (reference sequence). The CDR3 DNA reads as TGTGCCAGCAGCCCCGGAAAGGGCACGGGCACCGGGGAGCTGTTTTTT. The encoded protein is CASSPGKGTGTGELFF.

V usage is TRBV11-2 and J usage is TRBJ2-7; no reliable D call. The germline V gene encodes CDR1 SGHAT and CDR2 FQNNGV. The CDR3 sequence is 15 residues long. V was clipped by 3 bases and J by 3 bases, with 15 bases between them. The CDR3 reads CASSFGPTGFYEQYF. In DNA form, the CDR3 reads TGTGCCAGCAGCTTCGGACCGACGGGTTTCTACGAGCAGTACTTC.

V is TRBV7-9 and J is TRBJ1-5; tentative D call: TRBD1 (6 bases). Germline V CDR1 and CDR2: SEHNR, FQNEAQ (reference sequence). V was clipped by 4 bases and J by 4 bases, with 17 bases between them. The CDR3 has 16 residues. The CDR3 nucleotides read TGTGCCAGCAGCTCTGGGACAAACATTCTTAATCAGCCCCAGCATTTT. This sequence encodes CASSSGTNILNQPQHF.

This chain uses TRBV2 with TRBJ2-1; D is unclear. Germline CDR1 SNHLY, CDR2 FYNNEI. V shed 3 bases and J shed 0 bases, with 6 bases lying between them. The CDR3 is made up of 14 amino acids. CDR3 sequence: CASSDVGSYNEQFF. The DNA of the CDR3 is TGTGCCAGCAGTGATGTGGGCTCCTACAATGAGCAGTTCTTC.

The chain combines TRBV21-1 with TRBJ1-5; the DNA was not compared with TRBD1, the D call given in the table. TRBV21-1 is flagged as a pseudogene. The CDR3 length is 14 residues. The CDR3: CARKQGASNQPQHF. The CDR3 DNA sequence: TGTGCCAGAAAACAGGGGGCGAGCAATCAGCCCCAGCATTTT.

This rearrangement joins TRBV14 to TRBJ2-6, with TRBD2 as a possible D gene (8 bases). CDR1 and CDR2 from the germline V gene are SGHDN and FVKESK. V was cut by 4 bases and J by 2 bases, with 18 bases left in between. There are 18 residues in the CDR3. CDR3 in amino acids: CASSPGGAQGPGANVLTF. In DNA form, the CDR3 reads TGTGCCAGCAGCCCGGGGGGGGCACAGGGGCCTGGGGCCAACGTCCTGACTTTC. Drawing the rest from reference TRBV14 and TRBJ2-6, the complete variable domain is EAGVTQFPSHSVIEKGQTVTLRCDPISGHDNLYWYRRVMGKEIKFLLHFVKESKQDESGMPNNRFLAERTGGTYSTLKVQPAELEDSGVYFCASSPGGAQGPGANVLTFGAGSRLTVL.

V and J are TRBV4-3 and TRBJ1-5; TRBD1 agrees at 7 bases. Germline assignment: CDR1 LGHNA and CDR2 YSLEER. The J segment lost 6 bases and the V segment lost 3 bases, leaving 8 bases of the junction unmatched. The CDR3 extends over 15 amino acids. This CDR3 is CASSHEQGRGQPQHF. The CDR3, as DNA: TGCGCCAGCAGCCATGAACAGGGGAGGGGTCAGCCCCAGCATTTT.

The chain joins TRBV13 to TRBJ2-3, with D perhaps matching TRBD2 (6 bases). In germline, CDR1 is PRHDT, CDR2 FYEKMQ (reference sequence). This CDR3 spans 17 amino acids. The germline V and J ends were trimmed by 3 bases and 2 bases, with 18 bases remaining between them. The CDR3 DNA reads TGTGCCAGCAGCTTGATGCCCCCGGGACTTGTCACAGATACGCAGTATTTT. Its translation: CASSLMPPGLVTDTQYF.

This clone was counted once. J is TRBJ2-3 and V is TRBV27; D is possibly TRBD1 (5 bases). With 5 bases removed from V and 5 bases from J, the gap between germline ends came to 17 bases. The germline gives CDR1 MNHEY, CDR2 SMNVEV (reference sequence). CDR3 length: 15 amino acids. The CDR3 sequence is CASSLTGIQGDTQYF. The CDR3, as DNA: TGTGCCAGCAGTCTAACAGGTATCCAGGGAGATACGCAGTATTTT.

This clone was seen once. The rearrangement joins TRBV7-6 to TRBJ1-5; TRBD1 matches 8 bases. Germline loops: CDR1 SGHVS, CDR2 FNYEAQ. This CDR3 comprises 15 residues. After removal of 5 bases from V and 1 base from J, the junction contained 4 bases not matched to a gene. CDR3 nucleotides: TGTGCCAGCAGCCCCAACAGGGGGAGCAATCAGCCCCAGCATTTT. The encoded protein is CASSPNRGSNQPQHF.

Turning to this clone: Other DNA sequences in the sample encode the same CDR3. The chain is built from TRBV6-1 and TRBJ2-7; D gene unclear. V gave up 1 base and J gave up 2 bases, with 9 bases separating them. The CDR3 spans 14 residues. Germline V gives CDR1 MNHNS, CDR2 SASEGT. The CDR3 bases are TGTGCCAGCAGTGAAGGCTGGGGTGCCTACGAGCAGTACTTC. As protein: CASSEGWGAYEQYF.

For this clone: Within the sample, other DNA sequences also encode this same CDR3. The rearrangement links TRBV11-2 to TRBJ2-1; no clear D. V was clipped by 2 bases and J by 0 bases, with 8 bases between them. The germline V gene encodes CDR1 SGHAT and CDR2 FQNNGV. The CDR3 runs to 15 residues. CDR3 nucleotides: TGTGCCAGCAGCTTACTCCGGAGCTCCTACAATGAGCAGTTCTTC. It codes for CASSLLRSSYNEQFF. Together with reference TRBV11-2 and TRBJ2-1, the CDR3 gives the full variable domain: EAGVAQSPRYKIIEKRQSVAFWCNPISGHATLYWYQQILGQGPKLLIQFQNNGVVDDSQLPKDRFSAERLKGVDSTLKIQPAKLEDSAVYLCASSLLRSSYNEQFFGPGTRLTVL.

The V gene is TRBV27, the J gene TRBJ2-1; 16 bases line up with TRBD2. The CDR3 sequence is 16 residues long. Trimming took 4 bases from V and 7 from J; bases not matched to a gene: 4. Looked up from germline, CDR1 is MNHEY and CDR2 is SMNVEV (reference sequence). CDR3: CASSSGLAGGPNEQFF. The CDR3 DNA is TGTGCCAGCAGTTCGGGACTAGCGGGAGGGCCAAATGAGCAGTTCTTC.

CDR3 residues: CASTPGRVSTGELFF. In DNA, the CDR3 is TGTGCCAGTACCCCTGGCAGGGTCAGCACCGGGGAGCTGTTTTTT. The chain has TRBV19 and TRBJ2-2; TRBD1 is a possible D gene (5 bases). Deletions cut 7 bases from V and 4 bases from J, with 16 bases between. The CDR3 runs 15 residues. Germline values: CDR1 LNHDA, CDR2 SQIVND (reference sequence).

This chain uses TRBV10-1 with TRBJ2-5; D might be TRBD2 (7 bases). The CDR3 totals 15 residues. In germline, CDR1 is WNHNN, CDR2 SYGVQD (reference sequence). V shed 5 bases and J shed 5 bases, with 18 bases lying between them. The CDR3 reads CASSPMGGQMETQYF. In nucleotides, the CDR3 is TGCGCCAGCAGTCCCATGGGGGGGCAAATGGAGACCCAGTACTTC.

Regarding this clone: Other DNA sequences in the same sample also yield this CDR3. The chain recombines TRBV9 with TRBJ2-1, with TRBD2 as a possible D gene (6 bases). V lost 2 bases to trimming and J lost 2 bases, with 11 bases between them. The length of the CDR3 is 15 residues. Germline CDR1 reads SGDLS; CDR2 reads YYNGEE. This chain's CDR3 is CASSVEGVTYNEQFF. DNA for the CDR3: TGTGCCAGCAGCGTGGAGGGAGTAACCTACAATGAGCAGTTCTTC. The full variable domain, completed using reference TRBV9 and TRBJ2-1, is DSGVTQTPKHLITATGQRVTLRCSPRSGDLSVYWYQQSLDQGLQFLIQYYNGEERAKGNILERFSAQQFPDLHSELNLSSLELGDSALYFCASSVEGVTYNEQFFGPGTRLTVL.

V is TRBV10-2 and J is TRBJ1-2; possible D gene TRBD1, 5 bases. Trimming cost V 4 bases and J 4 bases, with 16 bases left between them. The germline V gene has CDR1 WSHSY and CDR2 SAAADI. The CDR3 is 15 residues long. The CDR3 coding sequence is TGCGCCAGCAGTGTTTTGGCAGATGGGGGCTATGGCTACACCTTC. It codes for CASSVLADGGYGYTF.

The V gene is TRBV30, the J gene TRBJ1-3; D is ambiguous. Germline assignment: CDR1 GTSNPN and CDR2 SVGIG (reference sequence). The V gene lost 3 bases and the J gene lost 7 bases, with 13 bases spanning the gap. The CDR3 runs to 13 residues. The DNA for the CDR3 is TGTGCCTGGAGGACCCTCGACACCAACACCATATATTTT. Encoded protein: CAWRTLDTNTIYF.

CDR3 sequence (DNA): TGCGCCAGCAGCTTGGGCCGGGACTTTCTTTACGAGCAGTACTTC. Its protein product is CASSLGRDFLYEQYF. The chain carries TRBV5-1 and TRBJ2-7, with a possible D match to TRBD2 (6 bases). Germline CDR1 SGHRS, CDR2 YFSETQ. V was pared by 0 bases and J by 4 bases, with 14 bases between. This CDR3 has 15 amino acids.